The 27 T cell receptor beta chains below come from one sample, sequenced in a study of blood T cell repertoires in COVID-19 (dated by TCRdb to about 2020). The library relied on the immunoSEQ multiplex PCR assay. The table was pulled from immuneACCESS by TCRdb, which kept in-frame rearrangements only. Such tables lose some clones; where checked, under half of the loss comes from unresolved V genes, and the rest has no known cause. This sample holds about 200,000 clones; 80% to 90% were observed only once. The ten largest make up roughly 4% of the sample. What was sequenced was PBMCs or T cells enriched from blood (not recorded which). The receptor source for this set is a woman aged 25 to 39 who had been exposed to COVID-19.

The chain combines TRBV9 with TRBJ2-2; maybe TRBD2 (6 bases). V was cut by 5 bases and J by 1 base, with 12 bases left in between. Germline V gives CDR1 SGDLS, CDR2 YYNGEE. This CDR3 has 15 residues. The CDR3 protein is CASRRGGMNTGELFF. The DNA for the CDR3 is TGTGCCAGCAGGAGGGGCGGGATGAACACCGGGGAGCTGTTTTTT.

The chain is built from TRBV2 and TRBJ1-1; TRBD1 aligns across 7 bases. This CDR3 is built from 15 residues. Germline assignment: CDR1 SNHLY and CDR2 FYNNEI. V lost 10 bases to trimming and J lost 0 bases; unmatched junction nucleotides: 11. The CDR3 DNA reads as TGTGCCACCCACCAAGTGACAGGGTTGAACACTGAAGCTTTCTTT. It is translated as CATHQVTGLNTEAFF.

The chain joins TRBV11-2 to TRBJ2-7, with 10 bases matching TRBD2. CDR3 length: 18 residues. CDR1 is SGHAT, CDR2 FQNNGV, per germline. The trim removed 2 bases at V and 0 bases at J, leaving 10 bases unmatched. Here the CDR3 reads CASSLMFSGGPVSYEQYF. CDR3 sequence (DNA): TGTGCCAGCAGCTTAATGTTTAGCGGGGGGCCGGTCTCCTACGAGCAGTACTTC.

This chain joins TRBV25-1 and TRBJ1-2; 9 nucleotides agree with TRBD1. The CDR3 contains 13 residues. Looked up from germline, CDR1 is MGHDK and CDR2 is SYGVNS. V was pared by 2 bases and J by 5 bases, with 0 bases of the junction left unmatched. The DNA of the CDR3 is TGTGCCAGCAGTGAAGGGACAGGGTATGGCTACACCTTC. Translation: CASSEGTGYGYTF.

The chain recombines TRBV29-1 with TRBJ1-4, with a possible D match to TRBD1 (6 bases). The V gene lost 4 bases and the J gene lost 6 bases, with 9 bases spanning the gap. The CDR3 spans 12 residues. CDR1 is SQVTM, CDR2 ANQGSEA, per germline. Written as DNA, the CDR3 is TGCAGCGTTGGGGACACTTATGAAAAACTGTTTTTT. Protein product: CSVGDTYEKLFF.

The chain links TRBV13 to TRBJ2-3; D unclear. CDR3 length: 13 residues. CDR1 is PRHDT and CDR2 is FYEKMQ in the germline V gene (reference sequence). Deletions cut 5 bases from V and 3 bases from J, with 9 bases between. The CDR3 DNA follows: TGTGCCAGCAGCCGCACAAGAACAGATACGCAGTATTTT. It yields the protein CASSRTRTDTQYF.

CDR3 in amino acids: CASSTAGTSGYGYTF. The CDR3 coding sequence is TGTGCCAGCAGTACCGCCGGTACATCGGGCTATGGCTACACCTTC. The chain has TRBV6-5 and TRBJ1-2; D is undetermined. The germline CDR1 and CDR2 sequences are MNHEY and SVGAGI. With 5 bases removed from V and 4 bases from J, the gap between germline ends came to 17 bases. The CDR3 is 15 amino acids.

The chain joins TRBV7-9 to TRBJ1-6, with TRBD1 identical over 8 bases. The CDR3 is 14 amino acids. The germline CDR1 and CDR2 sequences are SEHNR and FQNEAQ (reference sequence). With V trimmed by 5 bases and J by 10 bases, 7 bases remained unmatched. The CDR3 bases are TGTGCCAGCAGCCCAGACAGGGGAGGATCACCCCTCCACTTT. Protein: CASSPDRGGSPLHF. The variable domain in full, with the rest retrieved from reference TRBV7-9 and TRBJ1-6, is DTGVSQNPRHKITKRGQNVTFRCDPISEHNRLYWYRQTLGQGPEFLTYFQNEAQLEKSRLLSDRFSAERPKGSFSTLEIQRTEQGDSAMYLCASSPDRGGSPLHFGNGTRLTVT.

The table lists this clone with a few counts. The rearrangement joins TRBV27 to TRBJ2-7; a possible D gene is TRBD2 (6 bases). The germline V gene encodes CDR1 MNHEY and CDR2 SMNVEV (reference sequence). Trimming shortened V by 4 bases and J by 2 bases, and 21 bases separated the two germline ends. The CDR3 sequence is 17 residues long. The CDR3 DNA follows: TGTGCCAGCAGTTCCCGGGGAGGAAGACCGGGAACCTACGAGCAGTACTTC. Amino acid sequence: CASSSRGGRPGTYEQYF.

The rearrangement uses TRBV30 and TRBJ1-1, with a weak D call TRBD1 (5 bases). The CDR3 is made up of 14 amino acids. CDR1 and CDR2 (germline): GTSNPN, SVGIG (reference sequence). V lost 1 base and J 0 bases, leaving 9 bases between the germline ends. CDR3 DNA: TGTGCCTGGAGTGCAGGGAACATGAACACTGAAGCTTTCTTT. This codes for CAWSAGNMNTEAFF.

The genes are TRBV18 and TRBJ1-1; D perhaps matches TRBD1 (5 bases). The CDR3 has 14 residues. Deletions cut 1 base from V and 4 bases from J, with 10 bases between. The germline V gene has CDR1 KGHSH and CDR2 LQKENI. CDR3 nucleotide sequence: TGTGCCAGCTCACCACGAGGGGAGGGCACTGAAGCTTTCTTT. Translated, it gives CASSPRGEGTEAFF.

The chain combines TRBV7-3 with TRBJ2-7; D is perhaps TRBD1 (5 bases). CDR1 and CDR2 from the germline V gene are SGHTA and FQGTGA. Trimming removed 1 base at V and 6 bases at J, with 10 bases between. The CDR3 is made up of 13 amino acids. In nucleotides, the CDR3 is TGTGCCAGCAGCTTAAAGGTCAGGGCCGAGCAGTACTTC. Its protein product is CASSLKVRAEQYF.

The DNA of the CDR3 is TGCGCCAGCAGCCAAGTCGGGTCTACGGACAGTATCTATGGCTACACCTTC. Translation: CASSQVGSTDSIYGYTF. The chain recombines TRBV4-1 with TRBJ1-2; possible D gene TRBD1, 6 bases. The CDR3 spans 17 residues. Per germline, CDR1 MGHRA and CDR2 YSYEKL. Between the trimmed V and J ends, which lost 1 base and 4 bases, there was a span of 19 bases.

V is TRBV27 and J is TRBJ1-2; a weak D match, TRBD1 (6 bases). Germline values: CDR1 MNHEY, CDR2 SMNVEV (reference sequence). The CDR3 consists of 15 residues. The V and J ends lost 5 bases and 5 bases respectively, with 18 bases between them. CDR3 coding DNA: TGTGCCAGCAGTACCCTCCGGGACAACCGATATGGCTACACCTTC. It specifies CASSTLRDNRYGYTF.

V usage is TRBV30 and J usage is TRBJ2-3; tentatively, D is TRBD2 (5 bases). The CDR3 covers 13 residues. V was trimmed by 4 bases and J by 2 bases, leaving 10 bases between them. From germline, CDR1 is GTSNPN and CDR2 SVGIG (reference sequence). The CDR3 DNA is TGTGCCTGGACCCGGGATCCCACAGATACGCAGTATTTT. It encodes CAWTRDPTDTQYF.

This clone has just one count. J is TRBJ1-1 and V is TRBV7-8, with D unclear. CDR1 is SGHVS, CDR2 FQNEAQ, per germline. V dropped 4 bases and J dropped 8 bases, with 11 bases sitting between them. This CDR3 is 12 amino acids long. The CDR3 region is CASSSPGREAFF. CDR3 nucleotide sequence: TGTGCCAGCAGCTCCCCAGGTCGAGAAGCTTTCTTT.

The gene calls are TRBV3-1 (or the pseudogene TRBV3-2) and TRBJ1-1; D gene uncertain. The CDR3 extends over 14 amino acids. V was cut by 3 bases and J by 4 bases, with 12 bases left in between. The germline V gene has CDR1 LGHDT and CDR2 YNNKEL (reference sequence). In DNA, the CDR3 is TGTGCCAGCAGCCAGATGGGAGGGATCACTGAAGCTTTCTTT. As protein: CASSQMGGITEAFF.

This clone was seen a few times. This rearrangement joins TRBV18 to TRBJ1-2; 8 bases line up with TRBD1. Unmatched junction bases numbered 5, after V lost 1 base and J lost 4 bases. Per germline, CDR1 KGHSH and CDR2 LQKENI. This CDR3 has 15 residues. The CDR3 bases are TGTGCCAGCTCACCACTCGGACAGGGACGCTATGGCTACACCTTC. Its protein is CASSPLGQGRYGYTF.

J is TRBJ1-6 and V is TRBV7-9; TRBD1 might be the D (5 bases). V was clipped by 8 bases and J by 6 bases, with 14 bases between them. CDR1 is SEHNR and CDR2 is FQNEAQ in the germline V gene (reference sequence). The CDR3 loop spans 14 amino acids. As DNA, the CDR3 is TGTGCCAGCTGCTCCGAGCAGGGTAATTCACCCCTCCACTTT. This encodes CASCSEQGNSPLHF.

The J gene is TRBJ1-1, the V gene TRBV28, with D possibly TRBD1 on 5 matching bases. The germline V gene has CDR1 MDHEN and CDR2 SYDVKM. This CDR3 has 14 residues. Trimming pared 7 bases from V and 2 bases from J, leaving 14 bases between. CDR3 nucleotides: TGTGCCAGCACGGGGGGTTGGGGAAACACTGAAGCTTTCTTT. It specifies CASTGGWGNTEAFF.

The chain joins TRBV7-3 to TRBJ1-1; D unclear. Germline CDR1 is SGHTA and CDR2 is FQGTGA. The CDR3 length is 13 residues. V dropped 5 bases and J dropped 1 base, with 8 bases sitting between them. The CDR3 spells CASSKQENTEAFF. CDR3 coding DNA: TGTGCCAGCAGCAAACAAGAGAACACTGAAGCTTTCTTT. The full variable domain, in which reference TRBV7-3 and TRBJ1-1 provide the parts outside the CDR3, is GAGVSQTPSNKVTEKGKYVELRCDPISGHTALYWYRQSLGQGPEFLIYFQGTGAADDSGLPNDRFFAVRPEGSVSTLKIQRTERGDSAVYLCASSKQENTEAFFGQGTRLTVV.

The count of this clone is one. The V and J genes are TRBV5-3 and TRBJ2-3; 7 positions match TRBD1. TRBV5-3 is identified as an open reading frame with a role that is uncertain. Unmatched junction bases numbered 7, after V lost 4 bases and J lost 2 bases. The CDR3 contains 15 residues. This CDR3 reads CARSPDRSSTDTQYF. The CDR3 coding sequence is TGTGCCAGAAGCCCGGACAGGTCCTCCACAGATACGCAGTATTTT.

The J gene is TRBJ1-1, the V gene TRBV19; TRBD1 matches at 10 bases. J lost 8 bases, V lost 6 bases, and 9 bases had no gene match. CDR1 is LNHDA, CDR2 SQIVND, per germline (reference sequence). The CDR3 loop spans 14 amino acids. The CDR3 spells CASSQTGGTLEAFF. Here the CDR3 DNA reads TGTGCCAGTAGCCAGACAGGGGGCACTCTCGAAGCTTTCTTT.

The CDR3 sequence: CASSLITTSPGDTQYF. CDR3 DNA sequence: TGTGCCAGCAGCTTGATTACTACTAGCCCGGGAGATACGCAGTATTTT. This chain connects TRBV5-6 to TRBJ2-3, with D tentatively TRBD2 (6 bases). Trimming left V 1 base short and J 5 bases short, with 17 bases between. Germline V gene lookup returns CDR1 SGHDT and CDR2 YYEEEE. The CDR3 has 16 amino acids. Full variable domain (remainder filled in from reference TRBV5-6 and TRBJ2-3): DAGVTQSPTHLIKTRGQQVTLRCSPKSGHDTVSWYQQALGQGPQFIFQYYEEEERQRGNFPDRFSGHQFPNYSSELNVNALLLGDSALYLCASSLITTSPGDTQYFGPGTRLTVL.

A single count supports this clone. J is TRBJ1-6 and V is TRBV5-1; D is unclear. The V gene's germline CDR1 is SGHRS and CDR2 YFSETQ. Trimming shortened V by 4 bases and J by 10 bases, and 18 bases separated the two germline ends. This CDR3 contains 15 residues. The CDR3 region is CASSPREGSESPLHF. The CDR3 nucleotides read TGCGCCAGCAGCCCGAGGGAGGGAAGTGAATCACCCCTCCACTTT.

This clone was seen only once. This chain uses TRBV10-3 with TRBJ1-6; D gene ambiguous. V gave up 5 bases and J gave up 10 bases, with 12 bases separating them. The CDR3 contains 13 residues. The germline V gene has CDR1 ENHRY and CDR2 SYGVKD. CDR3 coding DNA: TGTGCCATCAGTTCTACAGTGAAATCACCCCTCCACTTT. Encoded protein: CAISSTVKSPLHF.

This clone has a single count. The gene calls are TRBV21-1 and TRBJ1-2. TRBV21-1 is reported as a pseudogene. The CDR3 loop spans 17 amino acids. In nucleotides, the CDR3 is TGTGCCAGCAGCAAAGACAAAAGGGGGGGCCGGGACTATGGCTACACCTTC. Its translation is CASSKDKRGGRDYGYTF.